This T cell receptor (beta chain) is from a study of cytotoxic CD8 clonotypes in ibrutinib-treated CLL. This CDR3 is 15 amino acids long. Trimming took 3 bases from V and 0 from J; bases not matched to a gene: 7. Per the germline V gene, CDR1 is GTSNPN and CDR2 is SVGIG (reference sequence). About this clone itself: Its antigen is still unknown.

The planned depth of sequencing spanned 1 in 200,000 to 1 in 1 million T cells. Generated by immunoSEQ multiplex PCR, the TCRdb table keeps only in-frame clones and is missing some. The data show around 250,000 clones, 70% seen once. The study's findings and limits: Under treatment, the uncommon public clonotypes either contracted or remained stable. Clonality measured at baseline exceeded age-matched healthy donors, tracking circulating CD8+ T-cell counts.

About 2 micrograms of genomic DNA, which was extracted from cryopreserved PBMCs, served as the material used for the TCR beta libraries. The sequence derives from a human donor with chronic lymphocytic leukemia. This chain links TRBV30 with TRBJ2-7, with 8 bases aligning to TRBD1. The sequences come from PBMCs, collected after 24 months of ibrutinib treatment. DNA of the CDR3: TGTGCCTGGAGAAACCCGGGACAGGCCTCCTACGAGCAGTACTTC. Amino acids: CAWRNPGQASYEQYF. The full variable domain, in which reference TRBV30 and TRBJ2-7 provide the parts outside the CDR3, is SQTIHQWPATLVQPVGSPLSLECTVEGTSNPNLYWYRQAAGRGLQLLFYSVGIGQISSEVPQNLSASRPQDRQFILSSKKLLLSDSGFYLCAWRNPGQASYEQYFGPGTRLTVT.